Listed here are 26 T cell receptor beta chains from one sample, sequenced in a study of identical twins. MiXCR, run by TCRdb on the 5' RACE reads, gives a single entry per CDR3 protein. The sample has 450,000 or so distinct CDR3 sequences; around 14% are singletons. In addition, the sample was reused for a study of yellow fever vaccine responses in identical twins.

Sequencing was performed on CD4+ T cells sorted from blood. The receptors come from a woman aged 18-29 years in good health.

This clonotype was seen a few times. V is TRBV20-1 and J is TRBJ1-2; 8 positions agree with TRBD1. With 6 bases clipped from V and 4 bases from J, the junction kept 4 bases outside the gene matches. The CDR3 has 12 amino acids. Germline CDR1 DFQATT, CDR2 SNEGSKA (reference sequence). The CDR3 DNA reads as TGCAGTGCAAGGACAGGGACCTATGGCTACACCTTC. It translates to CSARTGTYGYTF.

This clonotype was counted only a few times. The gene calls are TRBV7-9 and TRBJ2-7; D remains ambiguous. CDR1 is SEHNR, CDR2 FQNEAQ, per germline (reference sequence). This CDR3 has 16 amino acids. Trimming cost V 1 base and J 0 bases, with 13 bases left between them. This CDR3 is CASSLGQQTSSYEQYF. The CDR3 DNA reads TGTGCCAGCAGCTTAGGGCAACAGACGAGCTCCTACGAGCAGTACTTC.

This chain uses TRBV5-1 with TRBJ2-2; TRBD1 agrees at 7 bases. The trim removed 4 bases at V and 4 bases at J, leaving 7 bases unmatched. Germline CDR1 SGHRS, CDR2 YFSETQ. CDR3 length: 15 residues. CDR3 loop: CASSAPTGLTGELFF. As DNA, the CDR3 is TGCGCCAGCAGCGCTCCGACAGGGCTCACCGGGGAGCTGTTTTTT.

This clonotype was seen at least ten times. This chain links TRBV12-3 or TRBV12-4 with TRBJ2-7; D is unclear. V lost 6 bases and J lost 6, with 9 bases in between. This CDR3 spans 11 amino acids. The CDR3 DNA reads as TGTGCCAGCAGCACGTACCGCGAGCAGTACTTC. Residues: CASSTYREQYF.

The table lists this clonotype with a few counts. The genes are TRBV6-5 and TRBJ1-1; 10 bases are a match to TRBD1. This CDR3 is built from 15 residues. Germline V gene sequence: CDR1 MNHEY, CDR2 SVGAGI. Trimming cost V 4 bases and J 0 bases; bases outside gene matches: 2. DNA for the CDR3: TGTGCCAGCAGTTGGACAGGGGGGATGAACACTGAAGCTTTCTTT. Translating gives CASSWTGGMNTEAFF.

This clonotype has more than one count but fewer than ten. The chain carries TRBV6-2 or TRBV6-3 and TRBJ2-2; D possibly corresponds to TRBD1 (6 bases). The CDR3 sequence is 17 residues long. The V gene's germline CDR1 is MNHEY and CDR2 SVGEGT. Trimming shortened V by 0 bases and J by 5 bases, and 16 bases separated the two germline ends. DNA of the CDR3: TGTGCCAGCAGTTACTCGATTTGGTCAGGGGTTACCGGGGAGCTGTTTTTT. It translates to CASSYSIWSGVTGELFF.

In its sample, this clonotype was seen a few times. The chain is built from TRBV7-8 and TRBJ2-5; D remains unclear. This CDR3 contains 14 residues. The ends were cut back, 4 bases at V and 4 bases at J, with 13 bases in the middle. The germline V gene has CDR1 SGHVS and CDR2 FQNEAQ. Written as DNA, the CDR3 is TGTGCCAGCAGCTCCGCCTGGTTGGGAGAGACCCAGTACTTC. It codes for CASSSAWLGETQYF.

This chain's CDR3 is CASRLPGELFF. In DNA form, the CDR3 reads TGTGCCAGCAGGCTCCCCGGGGAGCTGTTTTTT. The chain uses TRBV2 and TRBJ2-2, with D unresolved. Per the germline V gene, CDR1 is SNHLY and CDR2 is FYNNEI. The CDR3 runs 11 residues. V shed 6 bases and J shed 6 bases, with 5 bases lying between them.

The genes are TRBV7-2 and TRBJ2-3; the D gene could be TRBD1 or TRBD2 (6 bases each). The CDR3 has 11 residues. The V gene lost 11 bases and the J gene lost 10 bases, with 16 bases spanning the gap. CDR1 SGHTA and CDR2 FQGNSA come from the germline V gene. This CDR3 reads CAWRAGEAQYF. CDR3 DNA: TGTGCCTGGAGGGCAGGGGAGGCGCAGTATTTT. The full variable domain, its missing parts supplied by reference TRBV7-2 and TRBJ2-3, is GAGVSQSPSNKVTEKGKDVELRCDPISGHTALYWYRQSLGQGLEFLIYFQGNSAPDKSGLPSDRFSAERTGGSVSTLTIQRTQQEDSAVYLCAWRAGEAQYFGPGTRLTVL.

This clonotype has only a few counts. This rearrangement joins TRBV20-1 to TRBJ2-7, with D perhaps being TRBD1 or TRBD2 (6 bases each). Trimming removed 3 bases from V and 2 bases from J, with 11 bases in between. This CDR3 spans 13 amino acids. The germline V gene encodes CDR1 DFQATT and CDR2 SNEGSKA (reference sequence). The CDR3 DNA sequence: TGCAGTGCTAGGATGGGGGGCACCTACGAGCAGTACTTC. Residues: CSARMGGTYEQYF.

J is TRBJ2-2 and V is TRBV14; D unresolved. V lost 2 bases to trimming and J lost 3 bases, with 4 bases between them. Germline CDR1 reads SGHDN; CDR2 reads FVKESK. The CDR3 extends over 13 amino acids. CDR3 coding DNA: TGTGCCAGCAGCCAACTGTACACCGGGGAGCTGTTTTTT. Its protein is CASSQLYTGELFF.

This chain uses TRBV20-1 with TRBJ2-5; TRBD2 aligns across 9 bases. V trimming: 3 bases; J trimming: 3 bases; junction bases outside the gene matches: 5. Germline CDR1 is DFQATT and CDR2 is SNEGSKA (reference sequence). The CDR3 runs to 14 residues. The CDR3 sequence: CSASTASGEETQYF. CDR3 sequence (DNA): TGCAGTGCTAGTACGGCTAGCGGGGAAGAGACCCAGTACTTC.

This clonotype showed up many times. CDR3 DNA: TGCAGTGCTACTCCGGCCTCTGGTGAGCAGTTCTTC. This encodes CSATPASGEQFF. The chain combines TRBV20-1 with TRBJ2-1; D not certain. Germline V CDR1 and CDR2: DFQATT, SNEGSKA (reference sequence). Trimming left V 4 bases short and J 9 bases short, with 13 bases between. The CDR3 spans 12 residues.

The chain couples TRBV12-3 or TRBV12-4 to TRBJ2-2; 7 nucleotides align to TRBD1. Trimming removed 6 bases from V and 1 base from J; junction bases left unmatched: 5. This CDR3 has 15 amino acids. In DNA, the CDR3 is TGTGCCAGCAGCGGAGGACAGGTGAACACCGGGGAGCTGTTTTTT. Translating it yields CASSGGQVNTGELFF.

The sample holds a few counts of this clonotype. The chain employs TRBV20-1 and TRBJ2-3; D is undetermined. With 5 bases removed from V and 9 bases from J, the gap between germline ends came to 18 bases. Looked up from germline, CDR1 is DFQATT and CDR2 is SNEGSKA (reference sequence). This CDR3 spans 13 amino acids. CDR3 nucleotides: TGCAGTGCTCCCTACCTTGATGGAATGACGCAGTATTTT. It codes for CSAPYLDGMTQYF.

This clonotype was counted a few times. This rearrangement joins TRBV5-1 to TRBJ2-1; no clear D. Trimming removed 0 bases at V and 0 bases at J, with 7 bases between. The CDR3 covers 15 residues. Germline CDR1 and CDR2: SGHRS and YFSETQ. For the CDR3, the DNA is TGCGCCAGCAGCTTGGGTGCGAACTCCTACAATGAGCAGTTCTTC. Translated: CASSLGANSYNEQFF.

The chain is built from TRBV12-3 or TRBV12-4 and TRBJ2-7; D is undetermined. Trimming stripped 7 bases from V and 0 bases from J, with 7 bases between. The CDR3 spans 12 residues. CDR3 loop: CASKQSSYEQYF. The CDR3 DNA reads as TGTGCCAGCAAACAGAGCTCCTACGAGCAGTACTTC.

The V and J genes are TRBV7-2 and TRBJ2-7, with unresolved D. In germline, CDR1 is SGHTA, CDR2 FQGNSA. This CDR3 has 12 amino acids. V lost 3 bases, J lost 3 bases, and 6 bases lay in between. In DNA form, the CDR3 reads TGTGCCAGCAGCTTTCCCGACTACGAGCAGTACTTC. This codes for CASSFPDYEQYF.

V and J are TRBV20-1 and TRBJ2-5; a possible D gene is TRBD1 (6 bases). V shed 6 bases and J shed 4 bases, with 21 bases lying between them. CDR1 DFQATT and CDR2 SNEGSKA come from the germline V gene (reference sequence). The CDR3 runs 15 residues. CDR3 in DNA: TGCAGTGCGCCCACGGGCAGGGGTAGGGGAGAGACCCAGTACTTC. This codes for CSAPTGRGRGETQYF.

This clonotype appeared a few times. The chain recombines TRBV4-3 with TRBJ2-3, with D possibly being TRBD2 (6 bases). V was cut by 0 bases and J by 4 bases, with 14 bases left in between. Germline values: CDR1 LGHNA, CDR2 YSLEER. The CDR3 has 16 amino acids. The DNA for the CDR3 is TGCGCCAGCAGCCAAGATTTAGCGCCGGGGGCAGATACGCAGTATTTT. It specifies CASSQDLAPGADTQYF.

This chain links TRBV15 with TRBJ2-6, with D perhaps assigned TRBD1 or TRBD2 (5 bases each). Germline V CDR1 and CDR2: LNHNV, YYDKDF (reference sequence). This CDR3 comprises 17 residues. Trimming left V 0 bases short and J 2 bases short, with 11 bases between. CDR3 region: CATSREPMGAGANVLTF. The CDR3 coding sequence is TGTGCCACCAGCAGAGAGCCCATGGGGGCTGGGGCCAACGTCCTGACTTTC.

This clonotype has just a few counts. V usage is TRBV30 and J usage is TRBJ2-7, with D hard to call. Germline CDR1 and CDR2: GTSNPN and SVGIG (reference sequence). The CDR3 consists of 16 residues. Trimming removed 3 bases from V and 4 bases from J, with 22 bases in between. The DNA for the CDR3 is TGTGCCTGGAGGCCTCCGGGCCTTAATAAGAGATACGAGCAGTACTTC. This gives the protein CAWRPPGLNKRYEQYF. The variable domain in full, with the rest retrieved from reference TRBV30 and TRBJ2-7, is SQTIHQWPATLVQPVGSPLSLECTVEGTSNPNLYWYRQAAGRGLQLLFYSVGIGQISSEVPQNLSASRPQDRQFILSSKKLLLSDSGFYLCAWRPPGLNKRYEQYFGPGTRLTVT.

This chain links TRBV18 with TRBJ2-3; 7 bases align to TRBD2. The CDR3 totals 16 residues. J lost 7 bases, V lost 4 bases, and 14 bases had no gene match. CDR1 KGHSH and CDR2 LQKENI come from the germline V gene. CDR3 in amino acids: CASSLPRSGALNTQYF. The CDR3 nucleotides are TGTGCCAGCTCACTCCCCCGAAGCGGGGCCCTCAATACGCAGTATTTT.

At least ten counts were recorded for this clonotype. V is TRBV6-1 and J is TRBJ1-1; D is ambiguous. The V gene lost 6 bases and the J gene lost 4 bases, with 18 bases spanning the gap. CDR1 and CDR2 (germline): MNHNS, SASEGT. The CDR3 runs 15 residues. The CDR3 loop reads CASRVHGRRLTEAFF. CDR3 DNA: TGTGCCAGCAGGGTACACGGACGGCGACTCACTGAAGCTTTCTTT.

The J gene is TRBJ1-2, the V gene TRBV7-8, with no clear D. The CDR3 spans 13 residues. V was pared by 5 bases and J by 3 bases, with 10 bases between. Germline CDR1 is SGHVS and CDR2 is FQNEAQ. DNA of the CDR3: TGTGCCAGCAGCCCAAGGGTGGACTATGGCTACACCTTC. Its protein is CASSPRVDYGYTF.

The rearrangement uses TRBV20-1 and TRBJ2-7; D assignment may be TRBD1 or TRBD2 (5 bases each). This CDR3 is 13 amino acids long. Germline CDR1 is DFQATT and CDR2 is SNEGSKA (reference sequence). V was shortened by 4 bases and J by 2 bases, with 12 bases between the two germline ends. CDR3 nucleotide sequence: TGCAGTGCTAAAAGGGACGGGACCTACGAGCAGTACTTC. It translates to CSAKRDGTYEQYF.